This T cell receptor (beta chain) was identified in a study of blood T cell repertoires in COVID-19. Study-wide context: In each case, the material was cDNA or gDNA derived from T cells, B-cell-depleted T cells, or PBMCs.

As handled by the study authors: Researchers report that nucleated cell counts were estimated from reference gene primer amplification. Libraries were prepared by immunoSEQ multiplex PCR; TCRdb keeps only in-frame clonotypes and omits some of them. The V and J calls and clone size come from that table; D and trimming were worked out from the DNA. The top ten hold less than 2% of the sample, which has approximately 170,000 clones, roughly nine tenths seen once. The CDR3 has 13 amino acids. Trimming at V came to 3 bases and at J to 8 bases, leaving 6 bases not matched to a gene. Germline V gives CDR1 SGHRS, CDR2 YFSETQ. This clone showed up just a few times.

The chain carries TRBV5-1 and TRBJ1-2, with 8 bases lining up with TRBD1. The clonotype was recovered from a man younger than 35 who had recovered from COVID-19. The specimen sequenced was peripheral blood. The CDR3 reads CASSWTGLRGYTF. The CDR3, as DNA: TGCGCCAGCAGCTGGACAGGGTTGAGAGGCTACACCTTC. Combining the CDR3 with reference TRBV5-1 and TRBJ1-2 gives the whole variable domain KAGVTQTPRYLIKTRGQQVTLSCSPISGHRSVSWYQQTPGQGLQFLFEYFSETQRNKGNFPGRFSGRQFSNSRSEMNVSTLELGDSALYLCASSWTGLRGYTFGSGTRLTVV.